This TCR beta chain was sequenced for a study of response to subunit inactivated influenza vaccine. The study, taken as a whole, reports: It was the authors' suggestion that each seasonal influenza vaccination recruits few new T cells.

TCRdb independently ran MiXCR on the RT-PCR reads; one entry per CDR3 protein. The sample lists 500,000 to 750,000 distinct CDR3 sequences; 13% to 15% were seen once. Worth noting for this clonotype: Its antigen remains unidentified.

Looked up from germline, CDR1 is SQVTM and CDR2 is ANQGSEA. The ends lost 0 bases at V and 4 bases at J; junction bases unmatched: 15. The CDR3 totals 19 residues. This sample comprised PBMCs from blood, obtained 11 to 12 days after vaccination. V usage is TRBV29-1 and J usage is TRBJ2-1, with 10 bases matching TRBD2. The sequence was collected from a man aged 50-60 years who received an inactivated influenza vaccine. The CDR3 DNA is TGCAGCGTTGAAGATTTCCCGGGACTAGCGACAGAGGGTTACAATGAGCAGTTCTTC. Protein: CSVEDFPGLATEGYNEQFF.